This is a list of T cell receptor beta chains from one sample in a study of beta chain features in type 1 diabetes. Only in-frame clones appear in the TCRdb table, and some are missing; sequencing was by immunoSEQ multiplex PCR. The table shows 600,000 to 700,000 clones, with over 10% occurring only once. Sequences were obtained from naive CD4+ T cells from blood. These TCRs come from a man between 25 and 39 years old with type 1 diabetes. CDR3s include the opening cysteine and the closing phenylalanine or tryptophan. The order of the fields is D gene, J gene, clone size, V gene, CDR3 protein, CDR3 DNA. The D gene is left open where the match is weak. Clone size is stated in some rows and not others, as once, few, many or a class when expanded.

>NA|TRBJ1-1|few|TRBV14
CASSQGLRAEAFF
TGTGCCAGCAGCCAAGGCCTCAGGGCTGAAGCTTTCTTT
>TRBD1|TRBJ1-5|NA|TRBV23-1
CASSRQGVYNQPQHF
TGCGCCAGCAGCAGACAGGGGGTATACAATCAGCCCCAGCATTTT
>NA|TRBJ2-3|few|TRBV28
CASSLSQLTQYF
TGTGCCAGCAGTTTAAGTCAGCTTACGCAGTATTTT
>NA|TRBJ1-6|NA|TRBV30
CAWSRRQGRSPLHF
TGTGCCTGGAGTCGTCGGCAGGGGCGATCACCCCTCCACTTT
>NA|TRBJ1-2|few|TRBV14
CASSHSTGWDYGYTF
TGTGCCAGCAGCCATAGTACAGGGTGGGACTATGGCTACACCTTC
>TRBD2|TRBJ2-5|few|TRBV9
CASSVASGGPPRETQYF
TGTGCCAGCAGCGTAGCTAGCGGGGGGCCTCCCCGGGAGACCCAGTACTTC
>NA|TRBJ1-2|NA|TRBV6-1
CASSEASSAAGNYGYTF
TGTGCCAGCAGTGAAGCTTCCTCGGCGGCGGGTAACTATGGCTACACCTTC
>TRBD1|TRBJ1-5|few|TRBV7-2
CASSLQGAHQPQHF
TGTGCCAGCAGCCTCCAGGGGGCCCATCAGCCCCAGCATTTT
>NA|TRBJ2-6|NA|TRBV6-5
CASSYSGDSGANVLTF
TGTGCCAGCAGTTACTCGGGTGACTCTGGGGCCAACGTCCTGACTTTC
>NA|TRBJ1-1|NA|TRBV6-5
CASRRETALQAFF
TGTGCCAGCAGAAGAGAGACGGCCCTACAAGCTTTCTTT
>NA|TRBJ1-2|NA|TRBV9
CASSVGPGDNYGYTF
TGTGCCAGCAGCGTAGGGCCAGGGGACAACTATGGCTACACCTTC
>NA|TRBJ2-5|once|TRBV4-3
CASSQDGDRGETQYF
TGCGCCAGCAGCCAAGATGGGGATAGGGGGGAGACCCAGTACTTC
>TRBD2|TRBJ2-3|NA|TRBV7-8
CASSGLAVQGGDTQYF
TGTGCCAGCAGTGGACTAGCGGTTCAAGGGGGCGATACGCAGTATTTT
>NA|TRBJ1-5|NA|TRBV5-1
CASSPGEGNQPQHF
TGCGCCAGCAGCCCAGGGGAGGGCAATCAGCCCCAGCATTTT
>NA|TRBJ2-7|NA|TRBV18
CASSGGFHEQYF
TGTGCCAGCTCAGGGGGTTTCCACGAGCAGTACTTC
>NA|TRBJ2-7|many|TRBV7-9
CASSSAGEGEQYF
TGTGCCAGCAGCTCGGCAGGGGAGGGCGAGCAGTACTTC
>NA|TRBJ2-2|NA|TRBV2
CANRLNTGELFF
TGTGCCAACCGGCTGAACACCGGGGAGCTGTTTTTT
>NA|TRBJ1-2|NA|TRBV9
CASARGGEDYGYTF
TGTGCCAGCGCTCGAGGAGGGGAGGACTATGGCTACACCTTC
>NA|TRBJ1-1|few|TRBV9
CASRPVAADTEAFF
TGTGCCAGCAGGCCGGTAGCGGCAGACACTGAAGCTTTCTTT
>NA|TRBJ2-5|few|TRBV5-6
CASSLRETQYF
TGTGCCAGCAGTTTGCGAGAGACCCAGTACTTC
>NA|TRBJ2-7|few|TRBV7-9
CASSLDLSPYEQYF
TGTGCCAGCAGCTTAGATCTCAGCCCCTACGAGCAGTACTTC
>NA|TRBJ2-7|few|TRBV6-1
CASTGPTYHYEQYF
TGTGCCAGCACGGGACCCACTTATCACTACGAGCAGTACTTC
>NA|TRBJ2-1|NA|TRBV6-5
CASSYSFRGEGEQFF
TGTGCCAGCAGTTACTCGTTCAGGGGCGAAGGTGAGCAGTTCTTC
>NA|TRBJ1-2|NA|TRBV21-1
CATPPWGRNHFYGYTF
TGTGCCACTCCCCCGTGGGGGCGAAACCACTTCTATGGCTACACCTTC
>NA|TRBJ2-7|NA|TRBV11-3
CASSRVDRTSYEQYF
TGTGCCAGCAGCCGGGTCGACCGGACCTCCTACGAGCAGTACTTC
>NA|TRBJ2-2|few|TRBV7-3
CASSLAPAEITGELFF
TGTGCCAGCAGCTTAGCGCCGGCAGAGATCACCGGGGAGCTGTTTTTT
>NA|TRBJ2-1|few|TRBV4-2
CASSQVGQGYGEQFF
TGTGCCAGCAGCCAAGTGGGGCAGGGCTACGGCGAGCAGTTCTTC
>NA|TRBJ2-6|few|TRBV27
CASRQFFQSSGANVLTF
TGTGCCAGCAGACAATTCTTCCAGAGCTCTGGGGCCAACGTCCTGACTTTC
>NA|TRBJ2-2|NA|TRBV4-3
CASSRDQVGELFF
TGCGCCAGCAGCCGTGATCAGGTCGGGGAGCTGTTTTTT
>NA|TRBJ2-3|NA|TRBV29-1
CSVARVPDLITDTQYF
TGCAGCGTTGCAAGGGTTCCCGACCTTATCACAGATACGCAGTATTTT
>NA|TRBJ1-1|NA|TRBV4-3
CASSQGAWGGTEAFF
TGCGCCAGCAGCCAAGGTGCTTGGGGAGGCACTGAAGCTTTCTTT
>TRBD2|TRBJ2-1|NA|TRBV13
CASSTYGLAGRNEQFF
TGTGCCAGCAGCACATACGGACTAGCGGGGAGGAATGAGCAGTTCTTC